Below, 27 T cell receptor beta chains from the same sample are listed, as sequenced in a study of cytomegalovirus exposure and HLA in healthy donors. PCR involved 60 Vbeta and 13 Jbeta primers. Using immunoSEQ multiplex PCR, the repertoire was profiled, and TCRdb retains in-frame clones only, with some absent. The sample carries approximately 120,000 clones, roughly 81% recorded once. The sequencing input was PBMCs. These receptors originate from a woman aged 25-40 years in good health and CMV-seronegative.

V gene TRBV6-6 combines with J gene TRBJ1-2, with TRBD1 matching over 9 bases. The germline V gene has CDR1 MNHNY and CDR2 SVGAGI (reference sequence). The CDR3 consists of 14 residues. Losses at the gene ends were 5 bases for V and 7 bases for J; bases not matched to a gene: 8. This CDR3 is CASSVGRDRAGYTF. For the CDR3, the DNA is TGTGCCAGCAGTGTCGGCCGGGACAGGGCTGGCTACACCTTC.

The CDR3 here is CASSPLLGGGLQETQYF. CDR3 coding DNA: TGTGCCAGCTCACCACTACTTGGCGGGGGCCTCCAAGAGACCCAGTACTTC. The gene calls are TRBV18 and TRBJ2-5, with TRBD2 as a possible D gene (7 bases). V was cut by 1 base and J by 1 base, with 16 bases left in between. The CDR3 loop spans 17 amino acids. Germline CDR1 KGHSH, CDR2 LQKENI.

CDR3 in DNA: TGTGCCAGCAGCTGGAGGGACAGGACTAGGTACGAGCAGTACTTC. Translation: CASSWRDRTRYEQYF. The chain is built from TRBV5-6 and TRBJ2-7, with TRBD1 as a possible D gene (8 bases). Germline-derived CDR1 and CDR2 are SGHDT and YYEEEE. The CDR3 consists of 15 residues. V lost 3 bases, J lost 4 bases, and 17 bases lay in between.

This chain joins TRBV11-2 and TRBJ2-1, with 7 positions matching TRBD2. The V segment lost 5 bases and the J segment 4 bases; nucleotides outside the gene matches: 8. The CDR3 runs 15 residues. From germline, CDR1 is SGHAT and CDR2 FQNNGV. The CDR3 DNA follows: TGTGCCAGCAGCCGGGGGGACGGCCAATACAATGAGCAGTTCTTC. Its translation is CASSRGDGQYNEQFF.

This clone was counted a few times. The chain links TRBV6-1 to TRBJ2-3; 8 bases fit TRBD1. Losses at the gene ends were 5 bases for V and 4 bases for J; bases not matched to a gene: 2. CDR3 length: 13 amino acids. CDR1 and CDR2 from the germline V gene are MNHNS and SASEGT. For the CDR3, the DNA is TGTGCCAGCAGTCTGACAGGGGCAGATACGCAGTATTTT. Protein sequence: CASSLTGADTQYF.

The rearrangement uses TRBV9 and TRBJ1-3; a possible D gene is TRBD1 (6 bases). CDR3 length: 15 amino acids. Germline values: CDR1 SGDLS, CDR2 YYNGEE. With 4 bases removed from V and 0 bases from J, the gap between germline ends came to 11 bases. The CDR3 region has the DNA TGTGCCAGCAGCCCCTGGGGGCCCTCTGGAAACACCATATATTTT. This codes for CASSPWGPSGNTIYF.

The rearrangement uses TRBV19 and TRBJ2-3; 7 nucleotides match TRBD2. This CDR3 comprises 17 residues. V was pared by 4 bases and J by 2 bases, with 12 bases of the junction left unmatched. In germline, CDR1 is LNHDA, CDR2 SQIVND (reference sequence). The CDR3 region is CASSRASASGTTDTQYF. The CDR3 coding sequence is TGTGCCAGTAGTAGAGCGTCGGCTAGCGGAACCACAGATACGCAGTATTTT.

This rearrangement joins TRBV7-8 to TRBJ1-1; tentative D call: TRBD1 (6 bases). V was pared by 5 bases and J by 5 bases, with 12 bases between. The CDR3 covers 13 residues. CDR1 and CDR2 from the germline V gene are SGHVS and FQNEAQ. The CDR3 DNA reads TGTGCCAGCAGCGAGACAGGTAGAACTGAAGCTTTCTTT. This encodes CASSETGRTEAFF.

This CDR3 is CASSPSRSGQETQYF. Written as DNA, the CDR3 is TGTGCCAGCAGCCCCAGCCGATCGGGCCAAGAGACCCAGTACTTC. V usage is TRBV7-9 and J usage is TRBJ2-5, with no clear D. Germline CDR1 and CDR2: SEHNR and FQNEAQ (reference sequence). V was shortened by 5 bases and J by 1 base, with 14 bases between the two germline ends. The CDR3 covers 15 residues.

The J gene is TRBJ1-1, the V gene TRBV6-6; weak D call: TRBD1 (6 bases). Germline loops: CDR1 MNHNY, CDR2 SVGAGI (reference sequence). Between the trimmed V and J ends, which lost 2 bases and 0 bases, there was a span of 10 bases. There are 15 residues in the CDR3. CDR3 amino acids: CASSYPGQMNTEAFF. CDR3 nucleotides: TGTGCCAGCAGTTACCCGGGACAAATGAACACTGAAGCTTTCTTT.

This chain uses TRBV7-9 with TRBJ2-3, with 8 bases aligning to TRBD1. This CDR3 is 16 amino acids long. J gave up 4 bases and V 6 bases, and 12 bases lay outside the gene matches. Germline V gives CDR1 SEHNR, CDR2 FQNEAQ (reference sequence). Here the CDR3 reads CASSQLRTGKADTQYF. In nucleotides, the CDR3 is TGTGCCAGCAGTCAACTCAGGACAGGGAAGGCAGATACGCAGTATTTT.

This clone came up once. V and J are TRBV30 and TRBJ2-5; 7 bases agree with TRBD1. CDR3 length equals 12 residues. Trimming at V came to 3 bases and at J to 5 bases, leaving 3 bases not matched to a gene. The V gene's germline CDR1 is GTSNPN and CDR2 SVGIG (reference sequence). In DNA, the CDR3 is TGTGCCTGGAGAGGGGGCCCCGAGACCCAGTACTTC. As protein: CAWRGGPETQYF.

This clone was seen a handful of times. This chain connects TRBV6-5 to TRBJ1-6; D not certain. CDR3 length: 14 residues. In germline, CDR1 is MNHEY, CDR2 SVGAGI. Trimming took 6 bases from V and 5 from J, leaving 11 bases between them. The CDR3 protein is CASRLGDHNSPLHF. The CDR3 DNA sequence: TGTGCCAGCAGACTCGGAGATCATAATTCACCCCTCCACTTT.

This clone was found once. The chain has TRBV7-2 and TRBJ1-1; D may be TRBD1 (5 bases). The germline gives CDR1 SGHTA, CDR2 FQGNSA. V lost 5 bases and J 7 bases, leaving 17 bases between the germline ends. The CDR3 extends over 14 amino acids. Here the CDR3 reads CASSLGFPRGEAFF. CDR3 sequence (DNA): TGTGCCAGCAGCCTAGGATTTCCTAGGGGTGAAGCTTTCTTT.

As to this clone: The junction differs from germline at one of its ends, possibly a read error. The chain recombines TRBV7-7 with TRBJ2-1; maybe TRBD2 (6 bases). The germline V gene encodes CDR1 SSHAT and CDR2 FNYEAQ (reference sequence). The CDR3 consists of 14 residues. CDR3 loop: CASSQPGTPNEQFF. The CDR3 bases are TGTGCTAGCAGCCAGCCCGGGACTCCCAATGAGCAGTTCTTC. The whole variable domain, filled in from reference TRBV7-7 and TRBJ2-1, reads GAGVSQSPRYKVTKRGQDVTLRCDPISSHATLYWYQQALGQGPEFLTYFNYEAQPDKSGLPSDRFSAERPEGSISTLTIQRTEQRDSAMYRCASSQPGTPNEQFFGPGTRLTVL.

The chain recombines TRBV19 with TRBJ1-5; D might be TRBD1 (5 bases). CDR3 length: 12 amino acids. V lost 5 bases and J 7 bases, leaving 9 bases between the germline ends. Per the germline V gene, CDR1 is LNHDA and CDR2 is SQIVND (reference sequence). The CDR3 sequence is CASSEGRQPQHF. The CDR3 region has the DNA TGTGCCAGTAGTGAGGGGAGGCAGCCCCAGCATTTT. The entire variable domain, with the rest obtained from reference TRBV19 and TRBJ1-5, is as follows: DGGITQSPKYLFRKEGQNVTLSCEQNLNHDAMYWYRQDPGQGLRLIYYSQIVNDFQKGDIAEGYSVSREKKESFPLTVTSAQKNPTAFYLCASSEGRQPQHFGDGTRLSIL.

This chain joins TRBV5-8 and TRBJ2-5; a weak D match, TRBD1 (6 bases). The CDR3 has 15 amino acids. Per germline, CDR1 SGHTS and CDR2 YDEGEE. V lost 4 bases to trimming and J lost 4 bases, with 17 bases between them. The CDR3 is CASSLGAGLRETQYF. The DNA of the CDR3 is TGTGCCAGCAGCCTGGGGGCAGGGCTTCGAGAGACCCAGTACTTC.

The chain joins TRBV15 to TRBJ1-4; a weak D match, TRBD1 (5 bases). Germline V gene data show CDR1 as LNHNV and CDR2 as YYDKDF (reference sequence). The V gene lost 1 base and the J gene lost 7 bases, with 10 bases spanning the gap. The CDR3 is 14 amino acids. The CDR3 sequence: CATSRVDTGEKLFF. CDR3 coding DNA: TGTGCCACCAGCAGAGTCGACACAGGTGAAAAACTGTTTTTT.

V is TRBV30 and J is TRBJ2-5, with TRBD2 matching 13 bases. This CDR3 is built from 13 residues. Germline V gives CDR1 GTSNPN, CDR2 SVGIG (reference sequence). Trimming cost V 5 bases and J 5 bases; bases outside gene matches: 2. The DNA of the CDR3 is TGTGCCTGGCGGACTAGCGGGAGTGAGACCCAGTACTTC. Translation gives CAWRTSGSETQYF.

This CDR3 is CASSVGGTSGSYEQYF. The CDR3, as DNA: TGTGCCAGCAGCGTAGGAGGGACTAGCGGGTCCTACGAGCAGTACTTC. The gene calls are TRBV9 and TRBJ2-7; 12 nucleotides agree with TRBD2. The germline V gene encodes CDR1 SGDLS and CDR2 YYNGEE. Trimming at V came to 0 bases and at J to 1 base, leaving 2 bases not matched to a gene. CDR3 length: 16 residues.

The chain has TRBV5-6 and TRBJ1-2; D gene ambiguous. The germline gives CDR1 SGHDT, CDR2 YYEEEE. The CDR3 is made up of 15 amino acids. The germline V and J ends were trimmed by 2 bases and 4 bases, with 15 bases remaining between them. The CDR3 DNA reads TGTGCCAGCAGCTTACAGCTGCCCACCTTCTATGGCTACACCTTC. It is translated as CASSLQLPTFYGYTF.

The chain joins TRBV7-2 to TRBJ2-3; D is uncertain. V lost 5 bases, J lost 6 bases, and 9 bases lay in between. The CDR3 has 12 amino acids. Germline values: CDR1 SGHTA, CDR2 FQGNSA. The CDR3 nucleotides are TGTGCCAGCAGCCTACCCATGGATACGCAGTATTTT. It codes for CASSLPMDTQYF.

This chain links TRBV30 with TRBJ1-2; TRBD1 matches 10 bases. Unmatched junction bases numbered 6, after V lost 6 bases and J lost 5 bases. The CDR3 consists of 13 residues. The V gene's germline CDR1 is GTSNPN and CDR2 SVGIG (reference sequence). This CDR3 reads CACTGQGVYGYTF. CDR3 nucleotides: TGTGCCTGCACAGGACAGGGGGTTTATGGCTACACCTTC.

The chain uses TRBV12-5 and TRBJ2-7, with TRBD2 identical over 9 bases. Germline trimming cut 7 bases from V and 9 bases from J; bases unmatched to any gene: 10. The CDR3 length is 13 residues. Germline CDR1 and CDR2: LGHNT and FRNRAP. The CDR3 spells CASAVAGARGQYF. The CDR3 DNA follows: TGTGCTAGTGCCGTAGCGGGAGCGCGTGGGCAGTACTTC.

V is TRBV15 and J is TRBJ2-7; TRBD2 might be the D (5 bases). Germline V gene sequence: CDR1 LNHNV, CDR2 YYDKDF (reference sequence). Trimming stripped 0 bases from V and 3 bases from J, with 9 bases between. The CDR3 covers 14 residues. CDR3 nucleotides: TGTGCCACCAGCAGAGATCGGGGATTCTACGAGCAGTACTTC. Its translation is CATSRDRGFYEQYF.

This clone was seen more than once but under ten times. The rearrangement uses TRBV25-1 and TRBJ2-2; 7 positions agree with TRBD1. Germline trimming cut 9 bases from V and 1 base from J; bases unmatched to any gene: 5. Germline V lookup: CDR1 MGHDK, CDR2 SYGVNS. The CDR3 is made up of 14 amino acids. The CDR3 spells CASPDRENTGELFF. The CDR3 DNA is TGTGCCAGTCCAGACAGGGAGAACACCGGGGAGCTGTTTTTT. Drawing the rest from reference TRBV25-1 and TRBJ2-2, the complete variable domain is EADIYQTPRYLVIGTGKKITLECSQTMGHDKMYWYQQDPGMELHLIHYSYGVNSTEKGDLSSESTVSRIRTEHFPLTLESARPSHTSQYLCASPDRENTGELFFGEGSRLTVL.

The rearrangement joins TRBV28 to TRBJ2-4; TRBD1 matches 8 bases. The CDR3 consists of 13 residues. V was clipped by 6 bases and J by 11 bases; unmatched bases: 9. From germline, CDR1 is MDHEN and CDR2 SYDVKM. The CDR3 nucleotides read TGTGCCAGCAGGACCCTGACAGGGGACGTTCAGTACTTC. Translated, it gives CASRTLTGDVQYF.